The T cell receptor (beta chain) under discussion was sequenced for a study of blood T cell repertoires in COVID-19. CDR1 SGHNT and CDR2 YENEEA come from the germline V gene. Between the trimmed V and J ends, which lost 5 bases and 1 base, there was a span of 15 bases. This CDR3 is 15 amino acids long. The table came from immunoSEQ multiplex PCR; TCRdb's copy has only in-frame clones and leaves some out. Here the sample spans fewer than 200,000 clones, roughly 86% being singletons. This receptor was taken from a woman aged 40 to 55 in a cohort exposed to, infected with or recovered from COVID-19 (not recorded which). The chain uses TRBV11-3 and TRBJ2-7; D is possibly TRBD1 (7 bases). The sequenced sample was PBMCs or T cells enriched from blood (not recorded which). CDR3 amino acids: CASSALRGVSYEQYF. As DNA, the CDR3 is TGTGCCAGCAGCGCTCTCAGGGGGGTTTCCTACGAGCAGTACTTC.